What follows are 29 T cell receptor beta chains derived from one specimen sequenced in a study of cytomegalovirus exposure and HLA in healthy donors. Primers: 60 Vbeta forward and 13 Jbeta reverse. Using immunoSEQ multiplex PCR, the repertoire was profiled, and TCRdb retains in-frame clones only, with some absent. The sample includes 130,000 to 150,000 clones, roughly 76% of them seen just once. Sequenced sample: PBMCs. The receptors stem from a man in his late teens or twenties in good health and CMV-seronegative.

This chain links TRBV27 with TRBJ2-7, with a weak D call TRBD2 (6 bases). CDR3 length equals 12 residues. V lost 7 bases and J lost 3, with 10 bases in between. Germline loops: CDR1 MNHEY, CDR2 SMNVEV (reference sequence). The CDR3 reads CASMGLSYEQYF. CDR3 DNA: TGTGCCAGCATGGGACTCAGCTACGAGCAGTACTTC.

The chain recombines TRBV28 with TRBJ1-5; D is ambiguous. The CDR3 is 16 amino acids. With 1 base removed from V and 0 bases from J, the gap between germline ends came to 10 bases. The V gene's germline CDR1 is MDHEN and CDR2 SYDVKM. CDR3 in amino acids: CASSLFSGYSNQPQHF. The CDR3 nucleotides are TGTGCCAGCAGTTTATTCTCGGGGTATAGCAATCAGCCCCAGCATTTT.

The chain recombines TRBV18 with TRBJ1-5, with 10 bases that match TRBD1. Losses at the gene ends were 3 bases for V and 7 bases for J; bases not matched to a gene: 6. The CDR3 is 15 residues long. Germline values: CDR1 KGHSH, CDR2 LQKENI. The CDR3 coding sequence is TGTGCCAGCTCACCCGGACAGGGGGATGTCCAGCCCCAGCATTTT. Translation gives CASSPGQGDVQPQHF. Full variable domain (outside the CDR3, taken from reference TRBV18 and TRBJ1-5): NAGVMQNPRHLVRRRGQEARLRCSPMKGHSHVYWYRQLPEEGLKFMVYLQKENIIDESGMPKERFSAEFPKEGPSILRIQQVVRGDSAAYFCASSPGQGDVQPQHFGDGTRLSIL.

V and J are TRBV5-6 and TRBJ2-3, with D tentatively TRBD1 (5 bases). This CDR3 is 13 amino acids long. Trimming pared 6 bases from V and 1 base from J, leaving 9 bases between. Germline V gene lookup returns CDR1 SGHDT and CDR2 YYEEEE. CDR3 in DNA: TGTGCCAGCACCAGACAGCGCACAGATACGCAGTATTTT. Its protein product is CASTRQRTDTQYF.

The V and J genes are TRBV7-2 and TRBJ1-5, with TRBD1 identical over 8 bases. Trimming cost V 5 bases and J 4 bases; bases outside gene matches: 4. The CDR3 has 14 amino acids. Germline V gene sequence: CDR1 SGHTA, CDR2 FQGNSA. The CDR3 DNA follows: TGTGCCAGCAGCCACCGGGACAGGAATCAGCCCCAGCATTTT. Encoded protein: CASSHRDRNQPQHF. The whole variable domain, filled in from reference TRBV7-2 and TRBJ1-5, reads GAGVSQSPSNKVTEKGKDVELRCDPISGHTALYWYRQSLGQGLEFLIYFQGNSAPDKSGLPSDRFSAERTGGSVSTLTIQRTQQEDSAVYLCASSHRDRNQPQHFGDGTRLSIL.

The chain carries TRBV6-1 and TRBJ2-5; D not resolved. With the DNA end fitting TRBJ2-7 better, the J assignment may be wrong. This CDR3 is 14 amino acids long. Germline V gives CDR1 MNHNS, CDR2 SASEGT. CDR3 sequence reads: CASSDGQATYEQYF. CDR3 coding DNA: TGTGCCAGCAGTGACGGCCAGGCCACCTACGAGCAGTACTTC.

V and J are TRBV11-3 and TRBJ2-1, with unresolved D. CDR1 and CDR2 from the germline V gene are SGHNT and YENEEA. Between the trimmed V and J ends, which lost 6 bases and 12 bases, there was a span of 18 bases. The CDR3 loop spans 13 amino acids. The CDR3 reads CASSRGQTEGQFF. For the CDR3, the DNA is TGTGCCAGCAGTCGCGGTCAGACTGAAGGGCAGTTCTTC.

V is TRBV7-2 and J is TRBJ2-1; the match to TRBD2 covers 13 bases. The germline V gene has CDR1 SGHTA and CDR2 FQGNSA. V was clipped by 5 bases and J by 9 bases; unmatched bases: 7. This CDR3 is built from 15 residues. CDR3 sequence: CASSPLAGGPGEQFF. The CDR3 region has the DNA TGTGCCAGCAGCCCACTAGCGGGAGGGCCTGGTGAGCAGTTCTTC.

This chain joins TRBV28 and TRBJ1-4, with a tentative D call TRBD1 (6 bases). Per germline, CDR1 MDHEN and CDR2 SYDVKM. The ends were cut back, 6 bases at V and 3 bases at J, with 17 bases in the middle. There are 16 residues in the CDR3. The CDR3: CASSLPNRVSNEKLFF. The CDR3, as DNA: TGTGCCAGCAGCCTTCCTAACAGGGTGTCTAATGAAAAACTGTTTTTT.

The chain joins TRBV27 to TRBJ1-2; the D is unclear. Germline V gene lookup returns CDR1 MNHEY and CDR2 SMNVEV (reference sequence). The CDR3 is made up of 13 amino acids. Trimming cost V 4 bases and J 2 bases, with 8 bases left between them. This CDR3 reads CASSSRGNYGYTF. The CDR3, as DNA: TGTGCCAGCAGTTCTCGGGGAAACTATGGCTACACCTTC.

The chain couples TRBV5-1 to TRBJ2-3; 7 positions agree with TRBD2. The V gene end was trimmed by 0 bases and the J gene end by 4 bases; junction bases not matched to a gene: 2. The CDR3 is 14 residues long. The germline gives CDR1 SGHRS, CDR2 YFSETQ. The CDR3 DNA reads as TGCGCCAGCAGCTTGGCTAGCGGTTCAGATACGCAGTATTTT. The encoded protein is CASSLASGSDTQYF.

The rearrangement links TRBV4-1 to TRBJ1-5; D call uncertain. V lost 3 bases to trimming and J lost 1 base, with 10 bases between them. Germline V gene lookup returns CDR1 MGHRA and CDR2 YSYEKL. CDR3 size: 15 residues. The CDR3 spells CASSHGGLSNQPQHF. The CDR3 DNA reads TGCGCCAGCAGCCACGGCGGTTTGAGCAATCAGCCCCAGCATTTT.

V is TRBV7-2 and J is TRBJ1-4; TRBD1 matches at 9 bases. The V and J ends lost 5 bases and 8 bases, in that order; junction bases with no gene match: 9. CDR1 and CDR2 (germline): SGHTA, FQGNSA. The CDR3 is made up of 15 amino acids. As DNA, the CDR3 is TGTGCCAGCAGCCGGGACAGGGAAAGAGGGGAAAAACTGTTTTTT. Residues: CASSRDRERGEKLFF.

The gene calls are TRBV11-2 and TRBJ2-1; 9 bases line up with TRBD1. The CDR3 loop spans 16 amino acids. Germline V lookup: CDR1 SGHAT, CDR2 FQNNGV. With V trimmed by 2 bases and J by 6 bases, 8 bases remained unmatched. Written as DNA, the CDR3 is TGTGCCAGCAGCTTAAGCGGGACAGGGATGTCCAATGAGCAGTTCTTC. It specifies CASSLSGTGMSNEQFF. The whole variable domain, remainder taken from reference TRBV11-2 and TRBJ2-1, is EAGVAQSPRYKIIEKRQSVAFWCNPISGHATLYWYQQILGQGPKLLIQFQNNGVVDDSQLPKDRFSAERLKGVDSTLKIQPAKLEDSAVYLCASSLSGTGMSNEQFFGPGTRLTVL.

This clone qualifies as medium-sized. This chain links TRBV6-5 with TRBJ1-4, with D unclear. Germline V lookup: CDR1 MNHEY, CDR2 SVGAGI. CDR3 size: 13 residues. V was clipped by 2 bases and J by 8 bases, with 9 bases between them. The CDR3 sequence: CASSYTREEKLFF. DNA for the CDR3: TGTGCCAGCAGTTACACTCGGGAAGAAAAACTGTTTTTT.

The chain couples TRBV27 to TRBJ2-1; 11 bases agree with TRBD2. CDR1 and CDR2 from the germline V gene are MNHEY and SMNVEV (reference sequence). V gave up 6 bases and J gave up 2 bases; unmatched junction bases: 6. CDR3 size: 16 residues. The CDR3: CASRPSSGRTYNEQFF. For the CDR3, the DNA is TGTGCCAGCAGGCCTTCTAGCGGGAGGACCTACAATGAGCAGTTCTTC.

This rearrangement joins TRBV5-1 to TRBJ2-2; unclear D gene. This CDR3 spans 15 amino acids. The ends were cut back, 2 bases at V and 1 base at J, with 9 bases in the middle. Germline CDR1 SGHRS, CDR2 YFSETQ. CDR3 in amino acids: CASSFLRQNTGELFF. CDR3 DNA: TGCGCCAGCAGCTTTTTGCGGCAGAACACCGGGGAGCTGTTTTTT.

Notes on this clone: The junction and the germline gene differ at one end; a read error may be behind it. At the DNA level, this CDR3 is encoded by other sequences in the same sample as well. The chain recombines TRBV7-9 with TRBJ1-5, with D perhaps TRBD1 (6 bases). The CDR3 has 14 residues. The germline V gene has CDR1 SEHNR and CDR2 FQNEAQ (reference sequence). This chain's CDR3 is CASSTGLGNQPQHF. The DNA for the CDR3 is TGCGCCAGCAGTACAGGGTTGGGGAATCAGCCCCAGCATTTT.

The chain is built from TRBV10-3 and TRBJ2-7; 9 nucleotides agree with TRBD1. Unmatched junction bases numbered 5, after V lost 6 bases and J lost 2 bases. The CDR3 sequence is 14 residues long. Germline V lookup: CDR1 ENHRY, CDR2 SYGVKD. CDR3 in amino acids: CAIRVTGGTYEQYF. The CDR3 coding sequence is TGTGCCATCAGGGTGACAGGGGGAACCTACGAGCAGTACTTC.

This clone was seen just once. This sequence joins TRBV6-5 and TRBJ1-6; maybe TRBD1 (6 bases). Between the trimmed V and J ends, which lost 4 bases and 7 bases, there was a span of 11 bases. The CDR3 totals 14 residues. Per germline, CDR1 MNHEY and CDR2 SVGAGI. Written as DNA, the CDR3 is TGTGCCAGCAGTTCCAGGACAGACAATTCACCCCTCCACTTT. Translation gives CASSSRTDNSPLHF.

V is TRBV7-2 and J is TRBJ2-7, with a weak D call TRBD2 (7 bases). Looked up from germline, CDR1 is SGHTA and CDR2 is FQGNSA. The ends were cut back, 1 base at V and 2 bases at J, with 18 bases in the middle. The CDR3 has 17 amino acids. CDR3 nucleotides: TGTGCCAGCAGCTTAGTCTGGGGGGGCGTTTCCCCCTACGAGCAGTACTTC. Its protein product is CASSLVWGGVSPYEQYF.

In DNA, the CDR3 is TGTGCCAGCAGCTTAATTCCGGGAGAGACGGAGACCCAGTACTTC. Its translation is CASSLIPGETETQYF. The V and J genes are TRBV7-7 and TRBJ2-5; D possibly corresponds to TRBD2 (6 bases). V gave up 2 bases and J gave up 5 bases, with 15 bases separating them. Germline V gene sequence: CDR1 SSHAT, CDR2 FNYEAQ (reference sequence). The CDR3 is 15 amino acids.

This chain connects TRBV28 to TRBJ1-1; TRBD1 matches at 10 bases. CDR3 length equals 12 residues. Losses at the gene ends were 3 bases for V and 11 bases for J; bases not matched to a gene: 3. The germline CDR1 and CDR2 sequences are MDHEN and SYDVKM. The CDR3: CASSLRTGGAFF. In nucleotides, the CDR3 is TGTGCCAGCAGTTTGAGGACAGGGGGGGCTTTCTTT.

This clone was recorded a few times. The rearrangement joins TRBV4-2 to TRBJ2-1, with 8 bases lining up with TRBD2. CDR1 is LGHNA, CDR2 YNFKEQ, per germline. This CDR3 region has 17 residues. The J segment lost 2 bases and the V segment lost 0 bases, leaving 6 bases of the junction unmatched. The CDR3 loop reads CASSQEAAGDPYNEQFF. In DNA, the CDR3 is TGTGCCAGCAGCCAAGAAGCAGCGGGGGACCCCTACAATGAGCAGTTCTTC.

V usage is TRBV14 and J usage is TRBJ1-5; TRBD1 is a possible D gene (6 bases). With 0 bases removed from V and 0 bases from J, the gap between germline ends came to 15 bases. The CDR3 consists of 18 residues. Germline assignment: CDR1 SGHDN and CDR2 FVKESK. CDR3 residues: CASSQEVTGYYSNQPQHF. The CDR3 coding sequence is TGTGCCAGCAGCCAAGAAGTAACAGGGTATTATAGCAATCAGCCCCAGCATTTT.

The V and J genes are TRBV27 and TRBJ1-5; D possibly corresponds to TRBD1 (5 bases). Germline CDR1 and CDR2: MNHEY and SMNVEV (reference sequence). The ends were cut back, 3 bases at V and 1 base at J, with 10 bases in the middle. The CDR3 is 15 residues long. CDR3 bases: TGTGCCAGCAGTTTGGCGGGGGTGAGCAATCAGCCCCAGCATTTT. Its translation is CASSLAGVSNQPQHF.

The chain is built from TRBV9 and TRBJ1-4, with D unclear. V was cut by 0 bases and J by 3 bases, with 9 bases left in between. The CDR3 contains 15 residues. Germline V gene data show CDR1 as SGDLS and CDR2 as YYNGEE. DNA of the CDR3: TGTGCCAGCAGCGTAGCGCAGGCGTCTAATGAAAAACTGTTTTTT. It is translated as CASSVAQASNEKLFF.

This rearrangement joins TRBV28 to TRBJ1-2; D is ambiguous. CDR1 and CDR2 from the germline V gene are MDHEN and SYDVKM. V gave up 7 bases and J gave up 0 bases, with 18 bases separating them. The CDR3 sequence is 16 residues long. The CDR3 DNA is TGTGCCAGCACCGCTAACCCAGGACTCACTAACTATGGCTACACCTTC. Protein product: CASTANPGLTNYGYTF.

The CDR3 here is CARARGSETQYF. The CDR3, as DNA: TGTGCCAGGGCCAGGGGATCAGAGACCCAGTACTTC. V and J are TRBV2 and TRBJ2-5; tentatively, D is TRBD1 (6 bases). Trimming stripped 9 bases from V and 4 bases from J, with 12 bases between. CDR1 is SNHLY and CDR2 is FYNNEI in the germline V gene. The CDR3 consists of 12 residues.